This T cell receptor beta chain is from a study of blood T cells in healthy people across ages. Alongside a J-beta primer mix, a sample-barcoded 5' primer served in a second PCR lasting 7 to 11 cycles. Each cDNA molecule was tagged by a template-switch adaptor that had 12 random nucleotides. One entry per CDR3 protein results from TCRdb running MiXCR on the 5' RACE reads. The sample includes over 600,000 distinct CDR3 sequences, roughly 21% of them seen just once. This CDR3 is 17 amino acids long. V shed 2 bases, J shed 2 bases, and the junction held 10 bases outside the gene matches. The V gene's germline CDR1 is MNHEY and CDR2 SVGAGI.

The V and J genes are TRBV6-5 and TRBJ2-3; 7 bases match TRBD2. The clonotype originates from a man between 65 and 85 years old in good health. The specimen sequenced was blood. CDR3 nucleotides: TGTGCCAGCAGTTACATGTGGGAGGGCCCACACACAGATACGCAGTATTTT. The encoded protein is CASSYMWEGPHTDTQYF.